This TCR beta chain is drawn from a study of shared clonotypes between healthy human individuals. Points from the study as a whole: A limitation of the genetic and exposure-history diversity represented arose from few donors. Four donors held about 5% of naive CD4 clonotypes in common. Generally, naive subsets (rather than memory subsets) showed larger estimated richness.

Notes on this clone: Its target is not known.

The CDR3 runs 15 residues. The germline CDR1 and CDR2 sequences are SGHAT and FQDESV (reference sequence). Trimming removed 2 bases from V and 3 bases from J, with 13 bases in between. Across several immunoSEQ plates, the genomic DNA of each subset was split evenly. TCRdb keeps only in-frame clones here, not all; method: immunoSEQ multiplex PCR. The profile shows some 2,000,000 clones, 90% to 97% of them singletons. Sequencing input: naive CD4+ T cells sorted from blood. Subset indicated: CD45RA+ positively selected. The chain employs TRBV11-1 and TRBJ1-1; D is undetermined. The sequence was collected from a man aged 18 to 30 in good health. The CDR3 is CASSLHRGGYTEAFF. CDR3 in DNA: TGTGCCAGCAGCTTACACCGCGGCGGGTACACTGAAGCTTTCTTT.